The next 8 T cell receptor beta chains were all read from a single sample in a study of blood T cell repertoires in COVID-19. Assay used: immunoSEQ multiplex PCR; TCRdb lists only in-frame clones, some missing. The sample carries 360,000 or so clones, around 87% recorded once. Specimen: peripheral blood. Receptors originate from a man aged 18 to 29 with active or convalescent COVID-19.

V and J are TRBV5-4 and TRBJ2-3; TRBD2 matches 13 bases. V lost 3 bases to trimming and J lost 5 bases; unmatched junction nucleotides: 0. Per germline, CDR1 SGHNT and CDR2 YYREEE (reference sequence). The CDR3 is 14 residues long. The CDR3 DNA reads TGTGCCAGCAGCTGGACTAGCGGGAGAGATACGCAGTATTTT. This codes for CASSWTSGRDTQYF. Combining the CDR3 with reference TRBV5-4 and TRBJ2-3 gives the whole variable domain ETGVTQSPTHLIKTRGQQVTLRCSSQSGHNTVSWYQQALGQGPQFIFQYYREEENGRGNFPPRFSGLQFPNYSSELNVNALELDDSALYLCASSWTSGRDTQYFGPGTRLTVL.

The chain couples TRBV7-2 to TRBJ1-1, with 7 bases that match TRBD1. The CDR3 covers 14 residues. Per the germline V gene, CDR1 is SGHTA and CDR2 is FQGNSA. V dropped 5 bases and J dropped 7; count of bases not matched to a gene: 10. The CDR3 loop is CASSVRQGGGEAFF. The CDR3 DNA sequence: TGTGCCAGCAGCGTCAGACAGGGAGGAGGTGAAGCTTTCTTT.

Only a few counts were recorded for this clone. The chain employs TRBV5-1 and TRBJ2-7, with 13 bases fitting TRBD2. CDR1 SGHRS and CDR2 YFSETQ come from the germline V gene. This CDR3 is built from 15 residues. V trimming: 5 bases; J trimming: 3 bases; junction bases outside the gene matches: 5. CDR3 bases: TGCGCCAGCAGTCAGACTAGCGGGAGGAGCTACGAGCAGTACTTC. The encoded protein is CASSQTSGRSYEQYF.

The chain couples TRBV4-1 to TRBJ2-3; 11 bases align to TRBD2. Germline V gene lookup returns CDR1 MGHRA and CDR2 YSYEKL. The CDR3 is 17 residues long. The trim removed 2 bases at V and 5 bases at J, leaving 9 bases unmatched. CDR3 DNA: TGCGCCAGCAGCCAATCACAGGTAGCGGGAGGGGAAGATACGCAGTATTTT. This encodes CASSQSQVAGGEDTQYF.

The V and J genes are TRBV28 and TRBJ1-5; TRBD1 might be the D (5 bases). The CDR3 sequence is 13 residues long. Germline values: CDR1 MDHEN, CDR2 SYDVKM. V gave up 7 bases and J gave up 6 bases, with 13 bases separating them. The CDR3 nucleotides are TGTGCCAGCACCTTAGAAGGGGCTCAGCCCCAGCATTTT. Protein: CASTLEGAQPQHF.

Notes on this clone: A read error may account for a junction end that differs from germline. This sequence joins TRBV3-1 (or the pseudogene TRBV3-2) and TRBJ2-6, with 7 bases lining up with TRBD1. This CDR3 has 16 amino acids. Germline CDR1 and CDR2: LGHDT and YNNKEL (reference sequence). The DNA for the CDR3 is TGTGCCAGCTGCCGGGTAGGGGGCTCTGGGGCCAACGTGCTGACTTTC. Amino acid sequence: CASCRVGGSGANVLTF.

The V gene is TRBV28, the J gene TRBJ1-2, with 7 positions matching TRBD1. This CDR3 comprises 15 residues. The germline CDR1 and CDR2 sequences are MDHEN and SYDVKM. V lost 5 bases, J lost 3 bases, and 9 bases stayed unmatched. The CDR3 protein is CASSLDRVLDYGYTF. The CDR3 DNA reads TGTGCCAGCAGTCTAGACAGGGTTCTGGACTATGGCTACACCTTC.

V gene TRBV28 combines with J gene TRBJ2-3; the D is unclear. Germline CDR1 MDHEN, CDR2 SYDVKM. The V end was cut by 7 bases, the J end by 5 bases, with 4 bases between. The CDR3 is made up of 10 amino acids. CDR3 region: CASTGDTQYF. CDR3 in DNA: TGTGCCAGCACCGGAGATACGCAGTATTTT. Full variable domain (outside the CDR3, taken from reference TRBV28 and TRBJ2-3): DVKVTQSSRYLVKRTGEKVFLECVQDMDHENMFWYRQDPGLGLRLIYFSYDVKMKEKGDIPEGYSVSREKKERFSLILESASTNQTSMYLCASTGDTQYFGPGTRLTVL.